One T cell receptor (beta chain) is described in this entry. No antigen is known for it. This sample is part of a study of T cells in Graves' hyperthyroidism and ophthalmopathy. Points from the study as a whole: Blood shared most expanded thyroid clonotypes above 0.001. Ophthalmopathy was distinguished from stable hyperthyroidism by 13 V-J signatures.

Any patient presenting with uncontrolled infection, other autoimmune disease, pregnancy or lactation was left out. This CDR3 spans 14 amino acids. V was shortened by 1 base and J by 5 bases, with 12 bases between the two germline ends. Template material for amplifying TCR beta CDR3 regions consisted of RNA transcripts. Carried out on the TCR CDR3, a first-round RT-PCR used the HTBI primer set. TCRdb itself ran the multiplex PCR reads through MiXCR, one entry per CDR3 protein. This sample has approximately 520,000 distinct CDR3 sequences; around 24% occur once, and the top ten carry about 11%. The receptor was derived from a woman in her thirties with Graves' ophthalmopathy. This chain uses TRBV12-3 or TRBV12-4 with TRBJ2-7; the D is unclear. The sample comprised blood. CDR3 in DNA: TGTGCCAGCAGTTTAGGACTCCTTGCGGACGAGCAGTACTTC. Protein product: CASSLGLLADEQYF.